Listed here are 13 T cell receptor beta chains from one sample, sequenced in a study of Tregs in tolerant kidney transplant recipients. Recipients received nonmyeloablative bone marrow transplants from related graft donors, with transient mixed chimerism. Assay used: immunoSEQ multiplex PCR; TCRdb lists only in-frame clones, some missing. The sample holds around 50,000 clones, around nine tenths seen once. The sequences come from CD8+ T cells from blood (PBMCs), collected 12 months after the transplant. These receptors all stem from a human patient who received a combined kidney and bone marrow transplant. Some T cells may be the graft donor's.

The chain employs TRBV9 and TRBJ2-2, with D possibly TRBD1 on 5 matching bases. V lost 1 base and J lost 1, with 11 bases in between. Germline CDR1 SGDLS, CDR2 YYNGEE. The CDR3 runs to 16 residues. CDR3 in DNA: TGTGCCAGCAGCGTACCCCCAGGGTTGAACACCGGGGAGCTGTTTTTT. Its protein product is CASSVPPGLNTGELFF. Full variable domain (outside the CDR3, taken from reference TRBV9 and TRBJ2-2): DSGVTQTPKHLITATGQRVTLRCSPRSGDLSVYWYQQSLDQGLQFLIQYYNGEERAKGNILERFSAQQFPDLHSELNLSSLELGDSALYFCASSVPPGLNTGELFFGEGSRLTVL.

The DNA of the CDR3 is TGTGCCTGGAGTTGGGGGGTCAATGAGCAGTTCTTC. Translated: CAWSWGVNEQFF. The rearrangement links TRBV30 to TRBJ2-1; perhaps TRBD2 as D (6 bases). The germline V and J ends were trimmed by 2 bases and 6 bases, with 8 bases remaining between them. The CDR3 consists of 12 residues. Germline V gene data show CDR1 as GTSNPN and CDR2 as SVGIG (reference sequence).

The sample holds a few counts of this clone. The chain combines TRBV7-6 with TRBJ2-7; D is unresolved. Germline CDR1 SGHVS, CDR2 FNYEAQ. CDR3 length: 14 amino acids. V lost 6 bases, J lost 2 bases, and 14 bases lay in between. CDR3 sequence (DNA): TGTGCCAGCAGACCTCAGGTTTCAGCCTACGAGCAGTACTTC. This gives the protein CASRPQVSAYEQYF.

The V gene is TRBV19, the J gene TRBJ1-1; unclear D gene. The CDR3 is made up of 14 amino acids. Germline V gene sequence: CDR1 LNHDA, CDR2 SQIVND (reference sequence). V lost 3 bases, J lost 0 bases, and 8 bases lay in between. CDR3 nucleotides: TGTGCCAGTAGTATTTACTCCATGAACACTGAAGCTTTCTTT. This encodes CASSIYSMNTEAFF.

The chain combines TRBV28 with TRBJ2-3; the D is unclear. The CDR3 is made up of 11 amino acids. Deletions cut 6 bases from V and 3 bases from J, with 4 bases between. CDR1 MDHEN and CDR2 SYDVKM come from the germline V gene. CDR3 region: CASSLTDTQYF. The CDR3 coding sequence is TGTGCCAGCAGCCTAACAGATACGCAGTATTTT. Full variable domain (rest looked up from reference TRBV28 and TRBJ2-3): DVKVTQSSRYLVKRTGEKVFLECVQDMDHENMFWYRQDPGLGLRLIYFSYDVKMKEKGDIPEGYSVSREKKERFSLILESASTNQTSMYLCASSLTDTQYFGPGTRLTVL.

The V and J genes are TRBV27 and TRBJ1-2; 10 nucleotides match TRBD1. The ends lost 8 bases at V and 3 bases at J; junction bases unmatched: 12. This CDR3 is 16 amino acids long. In germline, CDR1 is MNHEY, CDR2 SMNVEV (reference sequence). The CDR3 DNA sequence: TGTGCCAGCGGAATTACGGGACAGGGGTTTCACTATGGCTACACCTTC. Protein: CASGITGQGFHYGYTF.

This clone was observed a single time. The rearrangement joins TRBV7-2 to TRBJ2-7; 9 nucleotides match TRBD2. The CDR3 contains 15 residues. V dropped 1 base and J dropped 6; count of bases not matched to a gene: 7. Per germline, CDR1 SGHTA and CDR2 FQGNSA. The CDR3 region has the DNA TGTGCCAGCAGCTTAGATGGCGGGAGGGCAGGCGAGCAGTACTTC. This sequence encodes CASSLDGGRAGEQYF.

V is TRBV7-6 and J is TRBJ1-2, with 7 bases that match TRBD1. The CDR3 is 15 residues long. Germline loops: CDR1 SGHVS, CDR2 FNYEAQ. Germline trimming cut 5 bases from V and 8 bases from J; bases unmatched to any gene: 14. As DNA, the CDR3 is TGTGCCAGCAGCCGAACAAAGACAGGGAATCGGGGCTACACCTTC. It translates to CASSRTKTGNRGYTF.

V and J are TRBV6-4 and TRBJ2-5; weak D call: TRBD2 (6 bases). Germline-derived CDR1 and CDR2 are MRHNA and SNTAGT. There are 12 residues in the CDR3. V was trimmed by 8 bases and J by 4 bases, leaving 11 bases between them. The DNA of the CDR3 is TGTGCCAGCTGGGGGGAGAGAGAGACCCAGTACTTC. This translates into CASWGERETQYF.

This chain links TRBV5-1 with TRBJ2-7; a weak D match, TRBD1 (5 bases). V was cut by 1 base and J by 6 bases, with 11 bases left in between. Germline values: CDR1 SGHRS, CDR2 YFSETQ. The CDR3 sequence is 13 residues long. CDR3 sequence reads: CASSLLGPGEQYF. CDR3 bases: TGCGCCAGCAGCTTGCTGGGGCCTGGCGAGCAGTACTTC.

This clone occurred once. This chain joins TRBV7-9 and TRBJ2-7; 9 bases fit TRBD1. V lost 7 bases to trimming and J lost 0 bases; unmatched junction nucleotides: 4. The CDR3 length is 14 residues. CDR1 SEHNR and CDR2 FQNEAQ come from the germline V gene (reference sequence). CDR3 protein: CASIGQGSSYEQYF. The DNA for the CDR3 is TGTGCCAGCATAGGACAGGGGTCCTCCTACGAGCAGTACTTC.

This clone was picked up one time. The rearrangement links TRBV5-1 to TRBJ2-7, with D perhaps TRBD2 (5 bases). The CDR3 sequence is 15 residues long. Germline-derived CDR1 and CDR2 are SGHRS and YFSETQ. V gave up 0 bases and J gave up 3 bases, with 13 bases separating them. For the CDR3, the DNA is TGCGCCAGCAGCTTGGAAGCAGCGGAGATCTACGAGCAGTACTTC. The encoded protein is CASSLEAAEIYEQYF.

The chain combines TRBV4-3 with TRBJ2-5; the match to TRBD1 covers 9 bases. The tail of the sequence fits TRBJ2-7 better, so the J call may be wrong. CDR3 length equals 15 residues. Germline CDR1 reads LGHNA; CDR2 reads YSLEER. The CDR3 loop reads CASSQSGTGTYEQYF. As DNA, the CDR3 is TGCGCCAGCAGCCAGTCCGGGACAGGGACCTACGAGCAGTACTTC.